The 4 T cell receptor beta chains presented below share a single source sample, sequenced in a study of T cell responses to AZD1222 COVID-19 vaccine. The assay was immunoSEQ multiplex PCR, and TCRdb's table has in-frame clones only and misses some. Among around 100,000 clones listed, about 86% were seen once. The input for sequencing was peripheral blood, taken on day 0 of AZD1222 vaccination. These receptors all stem from an adult in good health.

The chain employs TRBV5-1 and TRBJ1-2, with TRBD1 as a possible D gene (6 bases). In germline, CDR1 is SGHRS, CDR2 YFSETQ. Deletions cut 7 bases from V and 6 bases from J, with 19 bases between. There are 14 residues in the CDR3. The CDR3 protein is CASAIQGGTNGYTF. In DNA, the CDR3 is TGCGCCAGCGCAATACAGGGTGGTACGAATGGCTACACCTTC.

The rearrangement uses TRBV18 and TRBJ2-7; D possibly matches TRBD1 or TRBD2 (5 bases each). V gave up 8 bases and J gave up 1 base, with 18 bases separating them. Germline V CDR1 and CDR2: KGHSH, LQKENI. The CDR3 is 15 residues long. CDR3 DNA: TGTGCCAGCCAGACCGGGGCAGGGAAATCCTACGAGCAGTACTTC. This gives the protein CASQTGAGKSYEQYF.

The chain recombines TRBV2 with TRBJ2-7; D is possibly TRBD1 (6 bases). In germline, CDR1 is SNHLY, CDR2 FYNNEI. The CDR3 has 13 amino acids. The V gene lost 4 bases and the J gene lost 2 bases, with 9 bases spanning the gap. DNA of the CDR3: TGTGCCAGCAGTGCAGGGGTAACCTACGAGCAGTACTTC. Its translation is CASSAGVTYEQYF.

The J gene is TRBJ2-1, the V gene TRBV10-3; D ambiguous. CDR3 length equals 13 residues. CDR1 is ENHRY, CDR2 SYGVKD, per germline. Trimming stripped 4 bases from V and 5 bases from J, with 9 bases between. CDR3 nucleotides: TGTGCCATCAGTGTGGGTCAGGACAATGAGCAGTTCTTC. Its protein product is CAISVGQDNEQFF.